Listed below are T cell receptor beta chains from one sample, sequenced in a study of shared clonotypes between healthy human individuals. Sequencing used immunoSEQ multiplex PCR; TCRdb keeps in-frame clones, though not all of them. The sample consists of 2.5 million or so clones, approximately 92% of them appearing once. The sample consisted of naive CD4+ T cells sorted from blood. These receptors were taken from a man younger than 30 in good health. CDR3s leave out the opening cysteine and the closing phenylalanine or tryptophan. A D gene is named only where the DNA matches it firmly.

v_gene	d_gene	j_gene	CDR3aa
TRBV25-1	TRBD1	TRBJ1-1	ASSPWASTGWGNTEAF
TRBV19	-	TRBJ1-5	ASSIGLTVNQPQH
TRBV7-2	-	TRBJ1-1	ASSLGSGMNTEAF
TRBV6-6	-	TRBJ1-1	ASSLWTEAF
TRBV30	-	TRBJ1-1	AWKQGTEAF
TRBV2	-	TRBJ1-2	ASSPHYGYT
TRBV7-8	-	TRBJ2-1	ASSLERWGVHNEQF
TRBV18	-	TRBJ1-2	ASSALQDYYGYT
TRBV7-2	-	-	ASSYRFTYEQY
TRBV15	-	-	ATSRDVTGLNEQY
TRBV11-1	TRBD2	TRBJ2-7	ASSSGLAETYEQY
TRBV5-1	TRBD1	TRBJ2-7	ASSHPPGTGEHEQY
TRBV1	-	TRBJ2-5	TSSQDLRLTKRETQY
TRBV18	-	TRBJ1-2	ASSPGANYGYT
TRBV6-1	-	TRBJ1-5	ASSDHTRKYSNQPQH
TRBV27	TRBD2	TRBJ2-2	ASSLDPRTSGGGNTGELF
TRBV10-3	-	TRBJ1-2	AISDWGDGYT
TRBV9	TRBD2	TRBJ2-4	ASSVASGGALGKNIQY
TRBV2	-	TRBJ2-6	ASGPSGFSGANVLT
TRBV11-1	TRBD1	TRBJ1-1	ASSFLTGSTEAF
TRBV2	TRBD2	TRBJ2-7	ASSPSGRSYEQY
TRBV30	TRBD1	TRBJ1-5	AWSAGTGLNQPQH
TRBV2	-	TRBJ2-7	ASIEEPLSYEQY
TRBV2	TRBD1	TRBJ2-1	ASSLNRGIRNEQF
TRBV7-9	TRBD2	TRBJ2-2	ASSPTSGNTGELF
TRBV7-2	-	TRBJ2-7	ASSRAGTVAAYEQY
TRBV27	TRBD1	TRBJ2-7	ASSHRGYEQY
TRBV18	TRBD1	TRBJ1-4	ASSPRQGAEKLF
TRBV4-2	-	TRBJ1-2	ASSLPEGGQSWMGYYGYT
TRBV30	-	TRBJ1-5	AWSTGQPQH
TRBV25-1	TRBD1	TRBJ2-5	ASSPPGQKETQY
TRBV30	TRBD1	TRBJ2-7	AWTRGRKNEQY
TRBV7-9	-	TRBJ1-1	ASSSQVGNTEAF
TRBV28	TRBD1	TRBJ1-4	AIRTGTEKLF
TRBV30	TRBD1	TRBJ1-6	AWTGQGNSPLH
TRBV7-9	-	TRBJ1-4	ASSSFFNEKLF
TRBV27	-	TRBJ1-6	ASSSGQTYNSPLH
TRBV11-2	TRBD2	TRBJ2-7	ASSFGLAGGAYEQY
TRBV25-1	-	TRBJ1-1	ASSRPPREGGATEAF
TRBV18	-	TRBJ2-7	ASSPGRGTYEQY
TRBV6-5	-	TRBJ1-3	ASMRGYGNTIY
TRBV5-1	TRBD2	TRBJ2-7	ASSLEAGVYEQY
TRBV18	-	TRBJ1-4	ASCSGDEKLF
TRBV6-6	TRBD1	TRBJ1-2	ASSPQGVNYGYT
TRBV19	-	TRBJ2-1	ASSPLEALKQF
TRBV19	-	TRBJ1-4	ASSPLDRDDEKLF
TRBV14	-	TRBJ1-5	ASSQDLWQFYNQPQH
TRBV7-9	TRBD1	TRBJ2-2	ASSVPGGVVGELF
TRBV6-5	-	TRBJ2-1	ASSYSGQGGEQF